This T cell receptor beta chain appears in the sequencing data of a study of cytomegalovirus exposure and HLA in healthy donors. The V gene end was trimmed by 6 bases and the J gene end by 1 base; junction bases not matched to a gene: 9. CDR3 length equals 16 residues. Germline V CDR1 and CDR2: SNHLY, FYNNEI. General study findings and limits: Apart from CMV serostatus, no immune exposure information was available. As a later analysis showed, a missense DCLRE1C variant was linked to trimming of TCR beta V- and J-genes.

About this clone itself: Its antigen is not identified.

PCR involved 60 Vbeta and 13 Jbeta primers. Profiling relied on immunoSEQ multiplex PCR, and the TCRdb table lists in-frame clones only, not all of them. The sample lists approximately 240,000 clones, more than 85% occurring once. The sequenced sample consisted of PBMCs. The source is a woman under 30 in good health and CMV-seronegative. This chain joins TRBV2 and TRBJ1-1; 9 bases are a match to TRBD1. The CDR3 sequence: CASREGQGKWNTEAFF. For the CDR3, the DNA is TGTGCCAGCAGGGAGGGACAGGGAAAATGGAACACTGAAGCTTTCTTT.